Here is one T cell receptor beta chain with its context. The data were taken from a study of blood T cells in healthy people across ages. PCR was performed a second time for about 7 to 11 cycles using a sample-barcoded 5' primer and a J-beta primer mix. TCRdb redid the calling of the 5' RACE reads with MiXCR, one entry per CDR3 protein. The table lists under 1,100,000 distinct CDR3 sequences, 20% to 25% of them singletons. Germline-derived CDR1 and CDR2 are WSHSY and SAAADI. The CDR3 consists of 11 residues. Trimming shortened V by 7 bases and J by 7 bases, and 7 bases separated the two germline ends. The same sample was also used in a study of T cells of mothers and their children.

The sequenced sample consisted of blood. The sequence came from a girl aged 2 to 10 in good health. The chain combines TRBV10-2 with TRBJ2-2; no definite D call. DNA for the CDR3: TGCGCCAGCATGGGAAACGGGGAGCTGTTTTTT. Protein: CASMGNGELFF.